These T cell receptor beta chains were read from a single sample in a study of shared clonotypes between healthy human individuals. Generated by immunoSEQ multiplex PCR, the TCRdb table keeps only in-frame clones and is missing some. Among more than 500,000 clones listed, more than 95% were seen once. Specimen: naive CD4+ T cells sorted from blood. Receptors were obtained from a woman between 25 and 40 years old in good health. CDR3s include the opening cysteine and the closing phenylalanine or tryptophan. The D gene is left open where the match is weak. Clone sizes are given selectively: once, few, many, or a class where the clone is expanded.

abundance: .; j_gene: TRBJ1-2; d_gene: .; v_gene: TRBV7-9; CDR3nt: TGTGCCAGCAGCTTTACCGGGGCAGAATATGGCTACACCTTC; CDR3aa: CASSFTGAEYGYTF
abundance: .; j_gene: TRBJ1-2; d_gene: .; v_gene: TRBV10-3; CDR3nt: TGTGCCATCAGTGAGTCAGCAGGTTTGACTAACTATGGCTACACCTTC; CDR3aa: CAISESAGLTNYGYTF
abundance: .; j_gene: TRBJ1-2; d_gene: .; v_gene: TRBV19; CDR3nt: TGTGCCAGTAACGGGGCAGAGACTAACTATGGCTACACCTTC; CDR3aa: CASNGAETNYGYTF
abundance: .; j_gene: TRBJ2-5; d_gene: .; v_gene: TRBV5-1; CDR3nt: TGCGCCAGCAGCTTTAGCGGCCAAGAGACCCAGTACTTC; CDR3aa: CASSFSGQETQYF
abundance: .; j_gene: TRBJ2-7; d_gene: TRBD1; v_gene: TRBV6-6; CDR3nt: TGTGCCAGCAGTGTACCAGGACAGGGATCCTCCTACGAGCAGTACTTC; CDR3aa: CASSVPGQGSSYEQYF
abundance: once; j_gene: TRBJ1-2; d_gene: .; v_gene: TRBV19; CDR3nt: TGTGCCAGTAGTATAGCTGAGACGGGGAGCTATGGCTACACCTTC; CDR3aa: CASSIAETGSYGYTF
abundance: once; j_gene: TRBJ2-1; d_gene: .; v_gene: TRBV11-3; CDR3nt: TGTGCCAGCAGCCGCCCAGAGGAGCCGAGGCAGTTCTTC; CDR3aa: CASSRPEEPRQFF
abundance: .; j_gene: TRBJ2-5; d_gene: .; v_gene: TRBV28; CDR3nt: TGTGCCAGCAGTTCCCACTCCGGGACAACGGAGGCCCAGTACTTC; CDR3aa: CASSSHSGTTEAQYF
abundance: .; j_gene: TRBJ2-7; d_gene: .; v_gene: TRBV7-8; CDR3nt: TGTGCCAGCAGCTTAGAGGCCCTCAGCTCCTACGAGCAGTACTTC; CDR3aa: CASSLEALSSYEQYF
abundance: .; j_gene: TRBJ2-1; d_gene: .; v_gene: TRBV28; CDR3nt: TGTGCCAGCAGTCACCAGGACAGAGGCTCCTACAATGAGCAGTTCTTC; CDR3aa: CASSHQDRGSYNEQFF
abundance: .; j_gene: TRBJ2-2; d_gene: .; v_gene: TRBV11-3; CDR3nt: TGTGCCAGCAGCTTATCAGACGGGAACACCGGGGAGCTGTTTTTT; CDR3aa: CASSLSDGNTGELFF
abundance: .; j_gene: TRBJ1-1; d_gene: TRBD1; v_gene: TRBV6-4; CDR3nt: TGTGCCAGCAGCAGGGACAGGGGACCCGAGAGGGAAGCTTTCTTT; CDR3aa: CASSRDRGPEREAFF
abundance: .; j_gene: TRBJ2-5; d_gene: .; v_gene: TRBV4-1; CDR3nt: TGCGCCAGCAGCCAAGCATATAAGGCTAACGGAGAGACCCAGTACTTC; CDR3aa: CASSQAYKANGETQYF
abundance: .; j_gene: TRBJ1-4; d_gene: TRBD1; v_gene: TRBV2; CDR3nt: TGTGCCAGCACCCCCCAGGGGGCTGTGTATAATGAAAAACTGTTTTTT; CDR3aa: CASTPQGAVYNEKLFF
abundance: .; j_gene: TRBJ1-2; d_gene: TRBD1; v_gene: TRBV28; CDR3nt: TGTGCCAGCCAAGGGACAGGGTATGGCTACACCTTC; CDR3aa: CASQGTGYGYTF
abundance: .; j_gene: TRBJ2-7; d_gene: .; v_gene: TRBV10-1; CDR3nt: TGCGCCAGCAGTGAGTCGGGGAAATACGAGCAGTACTTC; CDR3aa: CASSESGKYEQYF
abundance: once; j_gene: TRBJ2-1; d_gene: TRBD2; v_gene: TRBV7-2; CDR3nt: TGTGCCAGCAGCTTTCCGAACGATAGCGGGCCCTTGGTATACAATGAGCAGTTCTTC; CDR3aa: CASSFPNDSGPLVYNEQFF
abundance: .; j_gene: TRBJ1-2; d_gene: TRBD1; v_gene: TRBV7-2; CDR3nt: TGTGCCAGCTCAACGACAGGGGGCTATGGCTACACCTTC; CDR3aa: CASSTTGGYGYTF
abundance: .; j_gene: TRBJ2-5; d_gene: .; v_gene: TRBV18; CDR3nt: TGTGCCAGCTCACCACCGTCGGTGGAGCCCGAGACCCAGTACTTC; CDR3aa: CASSPPSVEPETQYF
abundance: .; j_gene: TRBJ2-1; d_gene: TRBD1; v_gene: TRBV18; CDR3nt: TGTGCCAGCTCACCGGGACAGGGGGAATACAATGAGCAGTTCTTC; CDR3aa: CASSPGQGEYNEQFF
abundance: few; j_gene: TRBJ1-3; d_gene: TRBD1; v_gene: TRBV18; CDR3nt: TGTGCCAGCTCGTCCGGGACAGCTGGAAACACCATATATTTT; CDR3aa: CASSSGTAGNTIYF
abundance: .; j_gene: TRBJ1-4; d_gene: TRBD1; v_gene: TRBV28; CDR3nt: TGTGCCAGCAGTGCGGGACAGGGGACGATGGGGACTCTTTTT; CDR3aa: CASSAGQGTMGTLF
abundance: .; j_gene: TRBJ1-6; d_gene: .; v_gene: TRBV19; CDR3nt: TGTGCCAGTAGTATCCGGAGGTCACCCCTCCACTTT; CDR3aa: CASSIRRSPLHF
abundance: .; j_gene: TRBJ2-5; d_gene: .; v_gene: TRBV6-5; CDR3nt: TGTGCCACTTCTCGGCGGGAACACAAAGAGACCCAGTACTTC; CDR3aa: CATSRREHKETQYF
abundance: .; j_gene: TRBJ1-5; d_gene: .; v_gene: TRBV10-3; CDR3nt: TGTGCCATCAATAGGGCGCGGTACGATAGCAATCAGCCCCAGCATTTT; CDR3aa: CAINRARYDSNQPQHF
abundance: .; j_gene: TRBJ2-7; d_gene: .; v_gene: TRBV9; CDR3nt: TGTGCCAGCAGCGTAGATAGCGCTCGGTACTACGAGCAGTACTTC; CDR3aa: CASSVDSARYYEQYF
abundance: once; j_gene: TRBJ2-7; d_gene: .; v_gene: TRBV2; CDR3nt: TGTGCCAGCGGCCCGGGGAGCTCCTACGAGCAGTACTTC; CDR3aa: CASGPGSSYEQYF
abundance: .; j_gene: TRBJ2-7; d_gene: .; v_gene: TRBV5-1; CDR3nt: TGCGCCAGCAGCTCGGCGGGGCAAACCTACGAGCAGTACTTC; CDR3aa: CASSSAGQTYEQYF
abundance: .; j_gene: TRBJ2-1; d_gene: TRBD2; v_gene: TRBV7-9; CDR3nt: TGTGCCAGCAGCTTAGGGACTAGCGTTAACAATGAGCAGTTCTTC; CDR3aa: CASSLGTSVNNEQFF
abundance: .; j_gene: TRBJ1-4; d_gene: .; v_gene: TRBV28; CDR3nt: TGTGCCAGCAGGTCCAGGGAACGTGAAAAACTGTTTTTT; CDR3aa: CASRSREREKLFF
abundance: .; j_gene: TRBJ2-1; d_gene: TRBD2; v_gene: TRBV4-2; CDR3nt: TGTGCCAGCAGCCGATCGGGACTAGCGGGAGGGTCAAGCTCCTACAATGAGCAGTTCTTC; CDR3aa: CASSRSGLAGGSSSYNEQFF
abundance: .; j_gene: TRBJ2-7; d_gene: TRBD1; v_gene: TRBV10-3; CDR3nt: TGTGCCATCAGCCCGACAGGGACCTACGAGCAGTACTTC; CDR3aa: CAISPTGTYEQYF
abundance: .; j_gene: TRBJ2-7; d_gene: .; v_gene: TRBV5-1; CDR3nt: TGCGCCAGCAGGCCTGACAGTTCCTACGAGCAGTACTTC; CDR3aa: CASRPDSSYEQYF
abundance: .; j_gene: TRBJ1-5; d_gene: TRBD1; v_gene: TRBV2; CDR3nt: TGTGCCAGCCAGTGGGACAGGGGGACCAATCAGCCCCAGCATTTT; CDR3aa: CASQWDRGTNQPQHF
abundance: .; j_gene: TRBJ2-1; d_gene: .; v_gene: TRBV5-8; CDR3nt: TGTGCCAGCAGCTTGTTCGTGGCGATCTACAATGAGCAGTTCTTC; CDR3aa: CASSLFVAIYNEQFF
abundance: .; j_gene: TRBJ2-3; d_gene: .; v_gene: TRBV4-1; CDR3nt: TGCGCCAGCAGCCAAGATCGAATAGAGTTGGATACGCAGTATTTT; CDR3aa: CASSQDRIELDTQYF
abundance: .; j_gene: TRBJ2-7; d_gene: TRBD1; v_gene: TRBV7-2; CDR3nt: TGTGCCAGCAACGCCGGGACAGGGGGCTCCTACGAGCAGTACTTC; CDR3aa: CASNAGTGGSYEQYF
abundance: once; j_gene: TRBJ2-7; d_gene: TRBD1; v_gene: TRBV10-3; CDR3nt: TGTGCCATCACCGTAGGCTTGGGACAGTCCTACGAGCAGTACTTC; CDR3aa: CAITVGLGQSYEQYF
abundance: once; j_gene: TRBJ2-7; d_gene: TRBD1; v_gene: TRBV15; CDR3nt: TGCGCCACCAGCCAATCCGGGACAGGACTTTACGAGCAGTACTTC; CDR3aa: CATSQSGTGLYEQYF
abundance: .; j_gene: TRBJ2-1; d_gene: TRBD2; v_gene: TRBV5-4; CDR3nt: TGTGCCAGCAGCTTGGGGTCTAGCGGGACTTACAATGAGCAGTTCTTC; CDR3aa: CASSLGSSGTYNEQFF
abundance: once; j_gene: TRBJ2-7; d_gene: TRBD1; v_gene: TRBV5-1; CDR3nt: TGCGCCAGCAGCTTGGTGGACAGGGTCTACGAGCAGTACTTC; CDR3aa: CASSLVDRVYEQYF
abundance: .; j_gene: TRBJ1-4; d_gene: .; v_gene: TRBV6-5; CDR3nt: TGTGCCAGCAGTTACTCGTCGGGCCCCCAGGGGGAAAAACTGTTTTTT; CDR3aa: CASSYSSGPQGEKLFF
abundance: .; j_gene: TRBJ2-5; d_gene: TRBD1; v_gene: TRBV7-2; CDR3nt: TGTGCCAGCAGCCGCCGACAGGGGCAAGAGACCCAGTACTTC; CDR3aa: CASSRRQGQETQYF
abundance: .; j_gene: TRBJ1-1; d_gene: .; v_gene: TRBV30; CDR3nt: TGTGCCTGGGGGCCGAAGGGACGAATGAACACTGAAGCTTTCTTT; CDR3aa: CAWGPKGRMNTEAFF
abundance: .; j_gene: TRBJ2-7; d_gene: .; v_gene: TRBV28; CDR3nt: TGTGCCAGCAGTTTACCCTCGACGAACTCCTACGAGCAGTACTTC; CDR3aa: CASSLPSTNSYEQYF
abundance: .; j_gene: TRBJ1-2; d_gene: .; v_gene: TRBV9; CDR3nt: TGTGCCAGCAGCGTAGGTCAGGGATACTATGGCTACACCTTC; CDR3aa: CASSVGQGYYGYTF
abundance: .; j_gene: TRBJ2-5; d_gene: TRBD2; v_gene: TRBV7-9; CDR3nt: TGTGCCAGCAGCTTCGTCGGGGGGGAGACCCAGTACTTC; CDR3aa: CASSFVGGETQYF
abundance: .; j_gene: TRBJ2-2; d_gene: .; v_gene: TRBV6-1; CDR3nt: TGTGCCAGCAGTGAACTAGCGAAGAACACCGGGGAGCTGTTTTTT; CDR3aa: CASSELAKNTGELFF
abundance: .; j_gene: TRBJ2-5; d_gene: .; v_gene: TRBV10-3; CDR3nt: TGTGCCATCAGTGCTTCGGGTCAGGAGACCCAGTACTTC; CDR3aa: CAISASGQETQYF
abundance: once; j_gene: TRBJ1-5; d_gene: TRBD1; v_gene: TRBV2; CDR3nt: TGTGCCAGCAGTCGTCTAGGACAGGGGTTCTTCTCAGGACAGCCCCAGCATTTT; CDR3aa: CASSRLGQGFFSGQPQHF
abundance: .; j_gene: TRBJ2-7; d_gene: .; v_gene: TRBV7-9; CDR3nt: TGTGCCAGCAGCTTGGAGAAGAGGAGCGAGCAGTACTTC; CDR3aa: CASSLEKRSEQYF
abundance: .; j_gene: TRBJ2-1; d_gene: TRBD2; v_gene: TRBV4-1; CDR3nt: TGCGCCAGCACAGCCGGATTCGGCGGGAGGTCTAATGAGCAGTTCTTC; CDR3aa: CASTAGFGGRSNEQFF
abundance: .; j_gene: TRBJ2-5; d_gene: TRBD2; v_gene: TRBV9; CDR3nt: TGTGCCAGCAGCGTAGGTCTAGCGGGCACCCAAGAGACCCAGTACTTC; CDR3aa: CASSVGLAGTQETQYF
abundance: .; j_gene: TRBJ2-2; d_gene: .; v_gene: TRBV19; CDR3nt: TGTGCCAGTACTGCCCGAGGCAGGAAAAACACCGGGGAGCTGTTTTTT; CDR3aa: CASTARGRKNTGELFF
abundance: .; j_gene: TRBJ2-7; d_gene: .; v_gene: TRBV4-1; CDR3nt: TGCGCCAGCAGCCAAGTGTTCGCGGGTGGGACCCGACCTTACGAGCAGTACTTC; CDR3aa: CASSQVFAGGTRPYEQYF
abundance: .; j_gene: TRBJ2-5; d_gene: .; v_gene: TRBV7-9; CDR3nt: TGTGCCAGCAGCTTATTGACAAGACAAGAGACCCAGTACTTC; CDR3aa: CASSLLTRQETQYF
abundance: .; j_gene: TRBJ2-3; d_gene: .; v_gene: TRBV27; CDR3nt: TGTGCCAGCAGTTTTGTTTTCGGGATCGAGGGCACAGATACGCAGTATTTT; CDR3aa: CASSFVFGIEGTDTQYF
abundance: .; j_gene: TRBJ2-6; d_gene: .; v_gene: TRBV19; CDR3nt: TGTGCCAGTGGCCCTTCTGGGGCCAACGTCCTGACTTTC; CDR3aa: CASGPSGANVLTF
abundance: .; j_gene: TRBJ1-2; d_gene: .; v_gene: TRBV5-4; CDR3nt: TGTGCCAGCAGCTACTGGGAGGGAGGCTACACCTTC; CDR3aa: CASSYWEGGYTF